This T cell receptor beta chain emerged from a study of neurological immune-mediated disorders. V was pared by 4 bases and J by 2 bases, with 12 bases between. This CDR3 region has 14 residues. Germline loops: CDR1 SGDLS, CDR2 YYNGEE. Template-switch 5'RACE cDNA synthesis added a 10-nucleotide unique molecular identifier. Via MiXCR, TCRdb re-called the 5' RACE reads, giving one row per CDR3 protein. Here the sample spans fewer than 40,000 distinct CDR3 sequences, 10% to 15% being singletons. Noted time point: longitudinal time-point 2. A total of 2 million PBMCs stored at -80 degrees C provided the unsorted libraries. The table lists this clonotype with many counts.

This clonotype was obtained from a woman aged 40 to 50 in good health. The chain recombines TRBV9 with TRBJ1-2; perhaps TRBD1 as D (6 bases). Sequencing input: PBMCs. The CDR3 region has the DNA TGTGCCAGCAGCTTGGACAGTACGAACTATGGCTACACCTTC. It codes for CASSLDSTNYGYTF.